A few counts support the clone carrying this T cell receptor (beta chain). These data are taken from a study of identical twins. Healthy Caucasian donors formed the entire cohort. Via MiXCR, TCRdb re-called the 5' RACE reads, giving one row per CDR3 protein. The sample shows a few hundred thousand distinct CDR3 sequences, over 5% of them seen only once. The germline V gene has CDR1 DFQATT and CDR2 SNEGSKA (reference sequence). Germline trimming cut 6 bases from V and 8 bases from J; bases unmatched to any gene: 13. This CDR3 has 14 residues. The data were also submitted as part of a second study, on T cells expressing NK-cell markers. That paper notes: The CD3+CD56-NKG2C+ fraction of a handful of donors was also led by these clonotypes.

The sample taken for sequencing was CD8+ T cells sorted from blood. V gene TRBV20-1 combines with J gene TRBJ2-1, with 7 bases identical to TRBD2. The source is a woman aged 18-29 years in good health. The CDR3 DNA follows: TGCAGTGCCCCCAGGACGTGGGAGGGCGATGAGCAGTTCTTC. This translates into CSAPRTWEGDEQFF.